The 29 T cell receptor beta chains below all came from one sample that was sequenced in a study of blood T cell repertoires in COVID-19. Produced via immunoSEQ multiplex PCR; TCRdb's table is partial and in-frame only. Here the sample spans 50,000 to 60,000 clones, 65% to 85% being singletons. The sequenced material came from peripheral blood. Receptors were obtained from a man older than 75 with COVID-19, enrolled during active disease.

This clone has a single count. V gene TRBV6-6 combines with J gene TRBJ1-1, with 7 nucleotides matching TRBD1. Trimming at V came to 6 bases and at J to 6 bases, leaving 7 bases not matched to a gene. This CDR3 comprises 13 residues. Germline-derived CDR1 and CDR2 are MNHNY and SVGAGI (reference sequence). CDR3 sequence reads: CASSPGTEAEAFF. The CDR3 DNA is TGTGCCAGCAGCCCAGGGACAGAAGCTGAAGCTTTCTTT.

This chain links TRBV28 with TRBJ2-5; 11 bases match TRBD1. Trimming took 4 bases from V and 5 from J; bases not matched to a gene: 6. Per germline, CDR1 MDHEN and CDR2 SYDVKM. This CDR3 has 15 residues. CDR3 residues: CASSSGTGGVETQYF. The CDR3 nucleotides read TGTGCCAGCAGTTCCGGGACAGGGGGGGTGGAGACCCAGTACTTC. Filled out from reference TRBV28 and TRBJ2-5, the complete variable domain reads DVKVTQSSRYLVKRTGEKVFLECVQDMDHENMFWYRQDPGLGLRLIYFSYDVKMKEKGDIPEGYSVSREKKERFSLILESASTNQTSMYLCASSSGTGGVETQYFGPGTRLLVL.

The chain recombines TRBV6-2 or TRBV6-3 with TRBJ2-1, with D hard to call. V was cut by 4 bases and J by 4 bases, with 8 bases left in between. The CDR3 covers 13 residues. CDR1 and CDR2 (germline): MNHEY, SVGEGT. The CDR3 region is CASSLQFYNEQFF. CDR3 nucleotide sequence: TGTGCCAGCAGTTTGCAGTTTTACAATGAGCAGTTCTTC.

This clone was seen just once. The chain recombines TRBV24-1 with TRBJ1-5; D gene unclear. Between the trimmed V and J ends, which lost 2 bases and 6 bases, there was a span of 7 bases. In germline, CDR1 is KGHDR, CDR2 SFDVKD. The CDR3 has 13 residues. The CDR3 loop reads CATSDSSLQPQHF. Here the CDR3 DNA reads TGTGCCACCAGTGATTCTTCTCTTCAGCCCCAGCATTTT.

The V and J genes are TRBV4-2 and TRBJ2-2; 9 bases are shared with TRBD2. Germline CDR1 reads LGHNA; CDR2 reads YNFKEQ. Germline trimming cut 0 bases from V and 6 bases from J; bases unmatched to any gene: 8. There are 17 residues in the CDR3. The CDR3 protein is CASSQESSAGGAGELFF. The CDR3 bases are TGTGCCAGCAGCCAAGAGAGTTCGGCGGGGGGGGCCGGGGAGCTGTTTTTT.

The chain carries TRBV30 and TRBJ2-2; D might be TRBD2 (5 bases). CDR1 GTSNPN and CDR2 SVGIG come from the germline V gene (reference sequence). The germline V and J ends were trimmed by 2 bases and 5 bases, with 9 bases remaining between them. This CDR3 spans 13 amino acids. CDR3 DNA: TGTGCCTGGAGTTCACGGAGGACCGGGGAGCTGTTTTTT. Translating it yields CAWSSRRTGELFF.

This chain joins TRBV29-1 and TRBJ1-1; TRBD1 matches 10 bases. The CDR3 totals 15 residues. J lost 4 bases, V lost 4 bases, and 9 bases had no gene match. Germline V CDR1 and CDR2: SQVTM, ANQGSEA. In DNA form, the CDR3 reads TGCAGCGTTGCAATTCGACAGGGGGCAAGCACTGAAGCTTTCTTT. Its protein product is CSVAIRQGASTEAFF.

This clone was picked up a small number of times. The genes are TRBV6-5 and TRBJ1-5; TRBD1 aligns across 10 bases. Germline V gene sequence: CDR1 MNHEY, CDR2 SVGAGI. V was pared by 7 bases and J by 9 bases, with 12 bases of the junction left unmatched. The CDR3 is made up of 15 amino acids. CDR3 sequence reads: CASTPRDRGLWPQHF. The CDR3 DNA reads as TGTGCCAGCACTCCACGGGACAGGGGTCTTTGGCCCCAGCATTTT.

The gene calls are TRBV19 and TRBJ2-1; no clear D. V lost 5 bases, J lost 6 bases, and 17 bases lay in between. This CDR3 is built from 15 residues. Looked up from germline, CDR1 is LNHDA and CDR2 is SQIVND (reference sequence). CDR3 protein: CASSVEGQVGNEQFF. The CDR3 DNA sequence: TGTGCCAGTAGTGTCGAAGGCCAGGTAGGCAATGAGCAGTTCTTC.

This chain uses TRBV19 with TRBJ1-3; TRBD1 is a possible D gene (5 bases). There are 15 residues in the CDR3. V was shortened by 6 bases and J by 3 bases, with 15 bases between the two germline ends. Looked up from germline, CDR1 is LNHDA and CDR2 is SQIVND (reference sequence). The CDR3 is CASRGRGSVGNTIYF. As DNA, the CDR3 is TGTGCCAGTAGAGGGAGGGGATCGGTTGGAAACACCATATATTTT.

This chain joins TRBV7-9 and TRBJ1-6, with TRBD1 matching 7 bases. Germline values: CDR1 SEHNR, CDR2 FQNEAQ (reference sequence). The V gene end was trimmed by 4 bases and the J gene end by 8 bases; junction bases not matched to a gene: 2. The CDR3 covers 13 residues. Here the CDR3 DNA reads TGTGCCAGCAGCTATCAGGGGGATTCACCCCTCCACTTT. This translates into CASSYQGDSPLHF. The complete variable domain, with remaining parts taken from reference TRBV7-9 and TRBJ1-6, reads DTGVSQNPRHKITKRGQNVTFRCDPISEHNRLYWYRQTLGQGPEFLTYFQNEAQLEKSRLLSDRFSAERPKGSFSTLEIQRTEQGDSAMYLCASSYQGDSPLHFGNGTRLTVT.

The chain carries TRBV6-2 or TRBV6-3 and TRBJ1-2; 8 nucleotides line up with TRBD1. Germline assignment: CDR1 MNHEY and CDR2 SVGEGT. There are 14 residues in the CDR3. J gave up 4 bases and V 2 bases, and 3 bases lay outside the gene matches. The CDR3 loop reads CASSYGQGSYGYTF. DNA for the CDR3: TGTGCCAGCAGTTACGGACAGGGAAGCTATGGCTACACCTTC.

This chain uses TRBV5-6 with TRBJ2-7; weak D call: TRBD1 (6 bases). The CDR3 consists of 15 residues. Looked up from germline, CDR1 is SGHDT and CDR2 is YYEEEE. Trimming cost V 4 bases and J 0 bases, with 14 bases left between them. The CDR3 loop is CASSPGTSLSYEQYV. As DNA, the CDR3 is TGTGCCAGCAGCCCCGGGACATCGCTCTCCTACGAGCAGTACGTC.

The genes are TRBV7-2 and TRBJ2-1; D not resolved. This CDR3 comprises 14 residues. Trimming took 5 bases from V and 6 from J, leaving 14 bases between them. In germline, CDR1 is SGHTA, CDR2 FQGNSA. CDR3 nucleotide sequence: TGTGCCAGCAGCCAGGTCGGTGGGTTCAATGAGCAGTTCTTC. Amino acid sequence: CASSQVGGFNEQFF. The whole variable domain, filled in from reference TRBV7-2 and TRBJ2-1, reads GAGVSQSPSNKVTEKGKDVELRCDPISGHTALYWYRQSLGQGLEFLIYFQGNSAPDKSGLPSDRFSAERTGGSVSTLTIQRTQQEDSAVYLCASSQVGGFNEQFFGPGTRLTVL.

This clone was observed a handful of times. V usage is TRBV5-1 and J usage is TRBJ1-1, with TRBD1 as a possible D gene (6 bases). The CDR3 is 14 amino acids. Germline CDR1 reads SGHRS; CDR2 reads YFSETQ. V was pared by 3 bases and J by 1 base, with 10 bases between. The CDR3, as DNA: TGCGCCAGCAGCTCCCCAGGGGCGAACACTGAAGCTTTCTTT. Translating gives CASSSPGANTEAFF.

The chain has TRBV27 and TRBJ1-1; D perhaps matches TRBD1 (5 bases). Germline V lookup: CDR1 MNHEY, CDR2 SMNVEV (reference sequence). V lost 5 bases, J lost 1 base, and 11 bases lay in between. The CDR3 totals 14 residues. The CDR3 region is CASSPTGGNTEAFF. CDR3 nucleotides: TGTGCCAGCAGTCCTACGGGGGGGAACACTGAAGCTTTCTTT.

V and J are TRBV18 and TRBJ1-1, with 7 bases identical to TRBD1. This CDR3 contains 15 residues. The V segment lost 0 bases and the J segment 8 bases; nucleotides outside the gene matches: 9. In germline, CDR1 is KGHSH, CDR2 LQKENI. The CDR3 sequence: CASSPPWPGGGEAFF. Here the CDR3 DNA reads TGTGCCAGCTCACCACCGTGGCCAGGGGGAGGCGAAGCTTTCTTT.

This chain links TRBV3-1 (or the pseudogene TRBV3-2) with TRBJ1-2; TRBD1 aligns across 8 bases. Trimming at V came to 4 bases and at J to 4 bases, leaving 5 bases not matched to a gene. There are 14 residues in the CDR3. The germline V gene encodes CDR1 LGHDT and CDR2 YNNKEL (reference sequence). This CDR3 reads CASSPTGDSYGYTF. The DNA for the CDR3 is TGTGCCAGCAGCCCGACAGGGGATAGCTATGGCTACACCTTC.

This clone has only a few counts. In DNA, the CDR3 is TGTGCCAGCAGTGAATTCAGGGGGAGGGCTTTCTTT. Translated, it gives CASSEFRGRAFF. V usage is TRBV25-1 and J usage is TRBJ1-1; 7 bases fit TRBD1. CDR1 and CDR2 from the germline V gene are MGHDK and SYGVNS. Losses at the gene ends were 1 base for V and 11 bases for J; bases not matched to a gene: 4. The CDR3 has 12 residues.

The rearrangement joins TRBV7-9 to TRBJ1-3, with D tentatively TRBD1 (5 bases). V was cut by 5 bases and J by 0 bases, with 11 bases left in between. CDR3 length: 15 amino acids. CDR1 and CDR2 from the germline V gene are SEHNR and FQNEAQ (reference sequence). Here the CDR3 DNA reads TGTGCCAGCAGCCCTAGGGGATCCTCTGGAAACACCATATATTTT. Amino acid sequence: CASSPRGSSGNTIYF.

This sequence joins TRBV12-3 or TRBV12-4 and TRBJ2-1; D not resolved. The V end was cut by 2 bases, the J end by 7 bases, with 6 bases between. The CDR3 is 12 amino acids. In nucleotides, the CDR3 is TGTGCCAGCAGTTTATCAGGAAATGAGCAGTTCTTC. This gives the protein CASSLSGNEQFF.

The genes are TRBV5-1 and TRBJ1-3; D perhaps matches TRBD1 (5 bases). V was shortened by 1 base and J by 0 bases, with 11 bases between the two germline ends. The CDR3 contains 16 residues. Germline loops: CDR1 SGHRS, CDR2 YFSETQ. The CDR3 sequence: CASSLTQAHSGNTIYF. The CDR3 coding sequence is TGCGCCAGCAGCTTGACACAGGCCCACTCTGGAAACACCATATATTTT.

The chain combines TRBV7-2 with TRBJ2-7, with D perhaps matching TRBD1 (7 bases). CDR3 size: 14 residues. The V end lost 5 bases, the J end lost 4 bases, and 15 bases lay between the germline ends. Germline V gene data show CDR1 as SGHTA and CDR2 as FQGNSA. The CDR3 DNA is TGTGCCAGCAGCGCGGGACAGTACGGGTACGAGCAGTACTTC. As protein: CASSAGQYGYEQYF.

This chain joins TRBV5-1 and TRBJ2-2; 7 bases are shared with TRBD1. CDR1 and CDR2 from the germline V gene are SGHRS and YFSETQ. V lost 4 bases, J lost 6 bases, and 3 bases stayed unmatched. CDR3 length: 13 residues. CDR3 residues: CASSIQGSGELFF. The CDR3 region has the DNA TGCGCCAGCAGCATACAGGGGTCCGGGGAGCTGTTTTTT. Full variable domain (remainder filled in from reference TRBV5-1 and TRBJ2-2): KAGVTQTPRYLIKTRGQQVTLSCSPISGHRSVSWYQQTPGQGLQFLFEYFSETQRNKGNFPGRFSGRQFSNSRSEMNVSTLELGDSALYLCASSIQGSGELFFGEGSRLTVL.

The chain combines TRBV5-1 with TRBJ2-5; D might be TRBD2 (5 bases). Trimming stripped 1 base from V and 2 bases from J, with 12 bases between. The CDR3 has 15 residues. The germline CDR1 and CDR2 sequences are SGHRS and YFSETQ. The CDR3 DNA reads TGCGCCAGCAGCTTGTACGCTAGCTATCAAGAGACCCAGTACTTC. Its translation: CASSLYASYQETQYF.

V is TRBV9 and J is TRBJ1-6; D remains unclear. The CDR3 runs to 15 residues. Germline-derived CDR1 and CDR2 are SGDLS and YYNGEE. Trimming removed 4 bases at V and 0 bases at J, with 8 bases between. The CDR3 spells CASSPDFSYNSPLHF. The CDR3 coding sequence is TGTGCCAGCAGCCCGGACTTCTCCTATAATTCACCCCTCCACTTT.

This chain links TRBV19 with TRBJ2-5; D may be TRBD1 (5 bases). V lost 3 bases to trimming and J lost 1 base, with 12 bases between them. Germline CDR1 LNHDA, CDR2 SQIVND (reference sequence). The CDR3 has 15 amino acids. The CDR3 sequence is CASSIGRAPQETQYF. CDR3 in DNA: TGTGCCAGTAGTATCGGCAGGGCACCCCAAGAGACCCAGTACTTC.

The J gene is TRBJ1-4, the V gene TRBV7-9; 7 bases align to TRBD1. Per the germline V gene, CDR1 is SEHNR and CDR2 is FQNEAQ (reference sequence). The CDR3 length is 15 residues. Unmatched junction bases numbered 10, after V lost 4 bases and J lost 8 bases. CDR3 protein: CASSSRQGRGEKLFF. The CDR3 DNA follows: TGTGCCAGCAGCTCTAGACAGGGCCGGGGGGAAAAACTGTTTTTT.

In its sample, this clone was seen once. This sequence joins TRBV4-3 and TRBJ2-2; D gene ambiguous. The CDR3 is 12 residues long. Germline CDR1 reads LGHNA; CDR2 reads YSLEER. V dropped 4 bases and J dropped 6 bases, with 6 bases sitting between them. The chain's CDR3 is CASSPVPGELFF. CDR3 bases: TGCGCCAGCAGCCCCGTTCCCGGGGAGCTGTTTTTT.